The following is a TCR beta chain sequence with its context. Antigen unknown. Between the trimmed V and J ends, which lost 10 bases and 3 bases, there was a span of 17 bases. The CDR3 has 14 residues. Germline loops: CDR1 LNHDA, CDR2 SQIVND (reference sequence). In the source study's methods: From ImmunoSEQ came sequences covering only the junction and carrying no quality scores, so filtering differed. Clones were read by immunoSEQ multiplex PCR, and TCRdb kept only the in-frame ones, dropping some. D and trimming were read from the DNA, whereas the V and J calls and clone size are those reported in that table. The data show about 1.5 million clones, with roughly 96% seen just once and 1.2% held by the top ten. This specimen comes from a study of shared clonotypes between healthy human individuals. All donors were healthy HIV-negative adults lacking recent acute infections or vaccinations. General observations from the study: The study found lower generation probabilities in non-shared clonotypes than in those shared by all four donors.

The chain is built from TRBV19 and TRBJ2-3; perhaps TRBD2 as D (5 bases). The receptor was derived from a young man in good health. The sequenced material came from naive CD4+ T cells sorted from blood. Subset indicated: CD45RA+ positively selected. The CDR3 protein is CATSEGAPTDTQYF. As DNA, the CDR3 is TGTGCCACCTCTGAGGGAGCACCGACAGATACGCAGTATTTT. The full variable domain, rest sourced from reference TRBV19 and TRBJ2-3, is DGGITQSPKYLFRKEGQNVTLSCEQNLNHDAMYWYRQDPGQGLRLIYYSQIVNDFQKGDIAEGYSVSREKKESFPLTVTSAQKNPTAFYLCATSEGAPTDTQYFGPGTRLTVL.